Reported below is one T cell receptor (beta chain). Sequencing was performed with immunoSEQ multiplex PCR; in TCRdb, only in-frame clones are kept and a portion is missing. The data show 600,000 to 700,000 clones, 73% seen once. The sample is drawn from a study of shared clonotypes between healthy human individuals. Trimming cost V 5 bases and J 4 bases; bases outside gene matches: 15. The CDR3 is made up of 18 amino acids. In germline, CDR1 is MDHEN, CDR2 SYDVKM. Sequenced: memory CD4+ T cells sorted from blood. Subset denoted: CD45RA-negative fraction. This sequence was found in a young woman in good health. This chain connects TRBV28 to TRBJ2-1, with TRBD2 matching over 9 bases. Here the CDR3 DNA reads TGTGCCAGCAGTCCAAACCTAGCGGGAAAGGCTCAGTACAATGAGCAGTTCTTC. It yields the protein CASSPNLAGKAQYNEQFF.